This TCR beta chain was documented in a study of shared T cell receptors in the human thymus. In its sample, this clone was seen a few times. Germline trimming cut 5 bases from V and 4 bases from J; bases unmatched to any gene: 19. This CDR3 region has 18 residues. The germline CDR1 and CDR2 sequences are LNHDA and SQIVND (reference sequence). Repertoires were generated with immunoSEQ multiplex PCR, while TCRdb's copy carries only in-frame clones and drops some. The sample contains hundreds of thousands of clones, more than 75% of which appear only once. The same sample was also used in a study of human thymus T cells. From that second work: Corrective surgery for congenital heart defects was being performed on the healthy Finnish infants who were the donors. Corrective cardiac operations yielded the resected thymus tissue. Blood and thymic repertoires both appeared biased in V and J gene usage.

The V gene is TRBV19, the J gene TRBJ1-1, with 7 bases lining up with TRBD1. The sample consisted of thymocytes. The TCR comes from a boy under two years old with a congenital heart defect. CDR3 sequence reads: CASSFFGQEVGEGTEAFF. CDR3 nucleotide sequence: TGTGCCAGTAGTTTTTTCGGACAGGAGGTAGGTGAGGGCACTGAAGCTTTCTTT. Combining the CDR3 with reference TRBV19 and TRBJ1-1 gives the whole variable domain DGGITQSPKYLFRKEGQNVTLSCEQNLNHDAMYWYRQDPGQGLRLIYYSQIVNDFQKGDIAEGYSVSREKKESFPLTVTSAQKNPTAFYLCASSFFGQEVGEGTEAFFGQGTRLTVV.